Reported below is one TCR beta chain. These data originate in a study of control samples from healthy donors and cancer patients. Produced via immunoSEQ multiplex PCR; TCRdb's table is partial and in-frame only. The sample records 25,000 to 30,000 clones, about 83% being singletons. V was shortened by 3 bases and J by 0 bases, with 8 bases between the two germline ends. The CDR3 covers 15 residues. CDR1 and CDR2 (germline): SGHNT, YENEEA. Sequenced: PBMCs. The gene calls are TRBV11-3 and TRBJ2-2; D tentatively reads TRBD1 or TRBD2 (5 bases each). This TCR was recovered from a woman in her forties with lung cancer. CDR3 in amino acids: CASSLGPTNTGELFF. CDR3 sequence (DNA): TGTGCCAGCAGCTTGGGACCCACGAACACCGGGGAGCTGTTTTTT.